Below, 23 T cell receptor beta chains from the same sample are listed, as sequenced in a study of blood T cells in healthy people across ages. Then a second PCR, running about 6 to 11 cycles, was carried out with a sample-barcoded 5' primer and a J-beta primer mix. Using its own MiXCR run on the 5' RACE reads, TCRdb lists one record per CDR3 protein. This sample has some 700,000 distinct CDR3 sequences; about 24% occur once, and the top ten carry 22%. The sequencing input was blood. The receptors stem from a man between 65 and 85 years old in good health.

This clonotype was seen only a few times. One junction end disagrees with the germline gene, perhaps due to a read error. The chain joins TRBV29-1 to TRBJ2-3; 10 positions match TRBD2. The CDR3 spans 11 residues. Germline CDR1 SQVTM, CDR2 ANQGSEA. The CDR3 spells CSVELLAGENF. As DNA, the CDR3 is TGCAGCGTTGAGTTGCTAGCGGGGGAGAATTTT.

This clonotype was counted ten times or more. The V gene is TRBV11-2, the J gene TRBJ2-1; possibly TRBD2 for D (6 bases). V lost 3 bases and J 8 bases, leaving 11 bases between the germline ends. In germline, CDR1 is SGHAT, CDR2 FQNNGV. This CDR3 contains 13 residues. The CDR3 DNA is TGTGCCAGCAGCTTTGGCGGGGTGGATGAGCAGTTCTTC. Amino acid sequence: CASSFGGVDEQFF.

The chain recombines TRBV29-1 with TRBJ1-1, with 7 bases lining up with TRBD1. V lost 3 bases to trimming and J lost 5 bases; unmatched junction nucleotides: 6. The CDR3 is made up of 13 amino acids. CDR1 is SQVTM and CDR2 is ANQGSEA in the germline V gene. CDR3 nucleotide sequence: TGCAGCGTTGATAGGGGGCCGATTACTGAAGCTTTCTTT. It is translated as CSVDRGPITEAFF. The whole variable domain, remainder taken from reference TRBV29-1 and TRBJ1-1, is SAVISQKPSRDICQRGTSLTIQCQVDSQVTMMFWYRQQPGQSLTLIATANQGSEATYESGFVIDKFPISRPNLTFSTLTVSNMSPEDSSIYLCSVDRGPITEAFFGQGTRLTVV.

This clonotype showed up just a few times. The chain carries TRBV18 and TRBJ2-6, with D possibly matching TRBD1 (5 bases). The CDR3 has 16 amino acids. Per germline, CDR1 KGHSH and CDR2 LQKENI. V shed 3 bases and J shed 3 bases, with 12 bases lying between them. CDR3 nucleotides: TGTGCCAGCTCACCTCAGGGTTCTAATGGGGCCAACGTCCTGACTTTC. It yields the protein CASSPQGSNGANVLTF.

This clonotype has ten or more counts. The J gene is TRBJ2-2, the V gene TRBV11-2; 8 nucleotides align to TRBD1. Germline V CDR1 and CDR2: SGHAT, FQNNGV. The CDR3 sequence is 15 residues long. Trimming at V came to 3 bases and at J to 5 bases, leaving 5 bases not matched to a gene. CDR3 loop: CASSFGQGATGELFF. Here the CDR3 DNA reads TGTGCCAGCAGCTTCGGCCAGGGGGCGACCGGGGAGCTGTTTTTT.

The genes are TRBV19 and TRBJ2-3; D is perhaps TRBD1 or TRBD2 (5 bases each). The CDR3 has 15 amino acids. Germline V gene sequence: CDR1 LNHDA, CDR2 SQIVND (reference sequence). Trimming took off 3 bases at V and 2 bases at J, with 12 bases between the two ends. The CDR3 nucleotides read TGTGCCAGTAGTATCTCCCGGGGCCCCACAGATACGCAGTATTTT. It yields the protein CASSISRGPTDTQYF.

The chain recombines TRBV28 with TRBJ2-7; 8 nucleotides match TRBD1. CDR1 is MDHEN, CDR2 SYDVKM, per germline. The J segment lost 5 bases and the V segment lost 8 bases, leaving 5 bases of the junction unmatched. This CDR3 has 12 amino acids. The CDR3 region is CASSLGQDEQYF. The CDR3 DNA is TGTGCCAGCTCTCTGGGACAGGACGAGCAGTACTTC. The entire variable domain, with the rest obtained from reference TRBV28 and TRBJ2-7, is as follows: DVKVTQSSRYLVKRTGEKVFLECVQDMDHENMFWYRQDPGLGLRLIYFSYDVKMKEKGDIPEGYSVSREKKERFSLILESASTNQTSMYLCASSLGQDEQYFGPGTRLTVT.

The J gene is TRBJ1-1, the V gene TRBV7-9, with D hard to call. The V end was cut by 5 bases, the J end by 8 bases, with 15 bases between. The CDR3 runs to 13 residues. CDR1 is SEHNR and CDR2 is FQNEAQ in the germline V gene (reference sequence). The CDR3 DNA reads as TGTGCCAGCAGCCCACTGAAGGCTGTCGAAGCTTTCTTT. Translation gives CASSPLKAVEAFF.

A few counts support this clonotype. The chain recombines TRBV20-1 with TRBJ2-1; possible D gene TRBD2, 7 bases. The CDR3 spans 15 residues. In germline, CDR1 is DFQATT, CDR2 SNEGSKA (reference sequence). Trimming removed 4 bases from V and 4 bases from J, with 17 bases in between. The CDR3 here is CSAKGLGGAYNEQFF. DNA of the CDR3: TGCAGTGCTAAGGGACTGGGGGGGGCTTACAATGAGCAGTTCTTC.

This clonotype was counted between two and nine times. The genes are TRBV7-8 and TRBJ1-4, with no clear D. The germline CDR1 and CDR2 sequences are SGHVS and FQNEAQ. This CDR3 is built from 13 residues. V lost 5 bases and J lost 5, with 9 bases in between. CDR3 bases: TGTGCCAGCAGCCTTTCCCCGAATGAAAAACTGTTTTTT. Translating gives CASSLSPNEKLFF.

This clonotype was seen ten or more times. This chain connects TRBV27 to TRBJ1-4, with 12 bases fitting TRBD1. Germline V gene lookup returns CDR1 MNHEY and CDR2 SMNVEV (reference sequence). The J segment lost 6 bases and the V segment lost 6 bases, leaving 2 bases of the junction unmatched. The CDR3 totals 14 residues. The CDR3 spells CASRGQGAYEKLFF. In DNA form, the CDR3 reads TGTGCCAGCAGGGGACAGGGGGCGTATGAAAAACTGTTTTTT.

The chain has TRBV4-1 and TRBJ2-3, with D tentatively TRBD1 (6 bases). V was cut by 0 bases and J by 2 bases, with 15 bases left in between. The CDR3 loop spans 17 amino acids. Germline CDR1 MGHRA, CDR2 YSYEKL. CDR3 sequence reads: CASSQDPPGANTDTQYF. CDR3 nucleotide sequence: TGCGCCAGCAGCCAAGATCCGCCAGGGGCAAACACAGATACGCAGTATTTT.

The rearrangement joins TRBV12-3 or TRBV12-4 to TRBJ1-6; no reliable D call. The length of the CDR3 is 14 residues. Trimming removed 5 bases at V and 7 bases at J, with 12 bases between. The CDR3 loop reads CASSHAGWNSPLHF. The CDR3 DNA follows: TGTGCCAGCAGTCACGCGGGTTGGAATTCACCCCTCCACTTT.

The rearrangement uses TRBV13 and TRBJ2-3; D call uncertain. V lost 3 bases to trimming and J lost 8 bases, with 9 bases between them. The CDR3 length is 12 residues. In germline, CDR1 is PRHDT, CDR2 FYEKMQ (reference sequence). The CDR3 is CASSFSSGTQYF. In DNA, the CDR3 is TGTGCCAGCAGCTTTTCCTCCGGTACGCAGTATTTT.

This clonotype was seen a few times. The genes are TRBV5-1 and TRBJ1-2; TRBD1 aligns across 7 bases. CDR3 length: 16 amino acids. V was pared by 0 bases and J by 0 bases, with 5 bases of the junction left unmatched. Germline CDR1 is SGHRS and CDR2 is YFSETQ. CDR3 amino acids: CASSLEMTGPNYGYTF. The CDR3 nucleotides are TGCGCCAGCAGCTTGGAGATGACAGGGCCTAACTATGGCTACACCTTC.

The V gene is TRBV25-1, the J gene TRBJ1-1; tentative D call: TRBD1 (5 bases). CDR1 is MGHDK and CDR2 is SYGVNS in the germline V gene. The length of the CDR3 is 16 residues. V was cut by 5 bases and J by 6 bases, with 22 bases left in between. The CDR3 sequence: CASSHRGSRRLPEAFF. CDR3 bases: TGTGCCAGCAGTCATAGGGGAAGCAGGAGGCTACCTGAAGCTTTCTTT.

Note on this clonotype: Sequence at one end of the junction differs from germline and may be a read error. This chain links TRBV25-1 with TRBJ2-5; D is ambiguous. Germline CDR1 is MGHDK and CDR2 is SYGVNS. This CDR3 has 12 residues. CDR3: CASREPGETQYF. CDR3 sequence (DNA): TGTGCCAGCCGTGAACCCGGAGAGACCCAGTACTTC.

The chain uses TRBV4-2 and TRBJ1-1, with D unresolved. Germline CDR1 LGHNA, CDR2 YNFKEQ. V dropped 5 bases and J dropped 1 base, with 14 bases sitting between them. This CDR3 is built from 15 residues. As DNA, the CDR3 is TGTGCCAGCAGCGAAGTTGCTTCGGGGAACACTGAAGCTTTCTTT. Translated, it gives CASSEVASGNTEAFF.

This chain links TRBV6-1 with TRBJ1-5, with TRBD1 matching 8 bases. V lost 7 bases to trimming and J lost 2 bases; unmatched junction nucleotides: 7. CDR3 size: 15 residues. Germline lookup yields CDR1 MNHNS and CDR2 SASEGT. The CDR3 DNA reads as TGTGCCAGCAAGCAGGGGGCGCGGGGCAATCAGCCCCAGCATTTT. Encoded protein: CASKQGARGNQPQHF.

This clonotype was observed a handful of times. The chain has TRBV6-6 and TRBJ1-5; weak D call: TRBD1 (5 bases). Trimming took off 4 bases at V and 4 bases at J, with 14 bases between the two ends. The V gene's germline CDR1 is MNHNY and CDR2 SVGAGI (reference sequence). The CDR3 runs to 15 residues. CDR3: CASSFLDGGNQPQHF. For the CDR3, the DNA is TGTGCCAGCAGTTTCTTGGACGGGGGGAATCAGCCCCAGCATTTT.

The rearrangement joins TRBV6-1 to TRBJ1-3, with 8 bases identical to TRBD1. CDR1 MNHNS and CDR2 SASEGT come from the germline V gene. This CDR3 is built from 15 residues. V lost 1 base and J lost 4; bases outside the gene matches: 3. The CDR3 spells CASSEDRGSGNTIYF. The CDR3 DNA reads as TGTGCCAGCAGTGAAGACAGGGGGAGCGGAAACACCATATATTTT.

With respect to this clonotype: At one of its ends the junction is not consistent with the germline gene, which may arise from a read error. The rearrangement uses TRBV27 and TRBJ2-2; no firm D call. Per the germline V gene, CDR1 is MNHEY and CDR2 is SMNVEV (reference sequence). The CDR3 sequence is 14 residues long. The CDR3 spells CANSPQVLGGELFF. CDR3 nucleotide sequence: TGTGCCAACAGTCCACAAGTCTTGGGAGGGGAGCTGTTTTTT.

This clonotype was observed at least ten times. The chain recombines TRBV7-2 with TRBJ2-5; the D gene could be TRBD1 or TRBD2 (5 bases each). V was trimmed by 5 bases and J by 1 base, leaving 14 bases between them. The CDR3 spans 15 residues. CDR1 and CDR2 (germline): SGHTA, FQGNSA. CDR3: CASSGLSGGQETQYF. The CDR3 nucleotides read TGTGCCAGCAGCGGACTTTCTGGGGGCCAAGAGACCCAGTACTTC.